The 6 T cell receptor beta chains below come from one sample, sequenced in a study of human T cells and chemical hapten exposure. The time point is: patch test 2, 6 weeks after DPC sensitization. Documented treatment: therapeutic diphenylcyclopropenone sensitization with weekly scalp DPC. Each CDR3 protein gets one entry after TCRdb re-called the RACE reads with MiXCR. This table has roughly 96,000 distinct CDR3 sequences, 9.3% appearing once. Here the sequenced sample was whole blood, taken in connection with sensitization to the hapten diphenylcyclopropenone (DPC). All receptors come from a woman aged 40-49 years with alopecia areata. Some clones in this sample may be carry-over from other donors' samples.

This clonotype was observed a few times. This chain joins TRBV30 and TRBJ1-1; unclear D gene. V lost 2 bases to trimming and J lost 0 bases, with 13 bases between them. The CDR3 is made up of 15 amino acids. CDR1 and CDR2 (germline): GTSNPN, SVGIG (reference sequence). The chain's CDR3 is CAWSLLGDLNTEAFF. CDR3 DNA: TGTGCCTGGAGTTTGTTGGGAGATTTGAACACTGAAGCTTTCTTT. Full variable domain (rest looked up from reference TRBV30 and TRBJ1-1): SQTIHQWPATLVQPVGSPLSLECTVEGTSNPNLYWYRQAAGRGLQLLFYSVGIGQISSEVPQNLSASRPQDRQFILSSKKLLLSDSGFYLCAWSLLGDLNTEAFFGQGTRLTVV.

V gene TRBV20-1 combines with J gene TRBJ2-7; 7 bases map to TRBD2. The length of the CDR3 is 13 residues. In germline, CDR1 is DFQATT, CDR2 SNEGSKA (reference sequence). With 3 bases clipped from V and 3 bases from J, the junction kept 5 bases outside the gene matches. Here the CDR3 reads CSASASGGYEQYF. The CDR3 nucleotides are TGCAGTGCTAGTGCTAGCGGCGGCTACGAGCAGTACTTC.

This clonotype was seen ten or more times. The chain combines TRBV6-6 with TRBJ1-1; possible D gene TRBD1, 5 bases. V was cut by 6 bases and J by 10 bases, with 12 bases left in between. The germline V gene has CDR1 MNHNY and CDR2 SVGAGI (reference sequence). There are 11 residues in the CDR3. The DNA of the CDR3 is TGTGCCAGCAGCCAAGGGGCTGGAGCTTTCTTT. Protein product: CASSQGAGAFF.

The gene calls are TRBV6-5 and TRBJ2-2, with a possible D match to TRBD1 (6 bases). The CDR3 totals 16 residues. CDR1 is MNHEY, CDR2 SVGAGI, per germline. V was pared by 2 bases and J by 2 bases, with 12 bases between. The CDR3 protein is CASSYTGISNTGELFF. CDR3 coding DNA: TGTGCCAGCAGTTACACAGGGATTTCAAACACCGGGGAGCTGTTTTTT.

At least ten counts were recorded for this clonotype. The J gene is TRBJ1-1, the V gene TRBV3-2; the DNA was not used to check the table's D call, TRBD1. TRBV3-2 is given as a pseudogene. The CDR3 totals 17 residues. The CDR3 loop reads CASSQALRGPLNTEAFF. CDR3 DNA: TGTGCCAGCAGCCAAGCGCTAAGGGGACCCTTGAACACTGAAGCTTTCTTT.

This clonotype was observed many times. The V call is TRBV7-9, the J call TRBJ1-4; no clear D. The CDR3 sequence is 12 residues long. The germline gives CDR1 SEHNR, CDR2 FQNEAQ (reference sequence). V lost 6 bases and J 4 bases, leaving 6 bases between the germline ends. CDR3 nucleotides: TGTGCCAGCAGTTTCCTTAATGAAAAACTGTTTTTT. Amino acid sequence: CASSFLNEKLFF.